This entry lists 25 T cell receptor beta chains sequenced from one sample in a study of OX40 agonist ivuxolimab in advanced cancers. Some clones are missing from TCRdb's copy, which holds only in-frame ones; the method was immunoSEQ multiplex PCR. Altogether about 100,000 clones are present, about 87% being singletons, with the ten largest covering just under 0.8%. Sequencing was performed on CD4+ or CD8+ T cells sorted from blood, taken in a trial of the OX40 agonist ivuxolimab. The receptors here all came from an adult with an advanced solid tumor such as melanoma, head and neck, liver or kidney cancer.

The chain is built from TRBV11-3 and TRBJ2-1; D is perhaps TRBD1 or TRBD2 (5 bases each). Between the trimmed V and J ends, which lost 5 bases and 5 bases, there was a span of 22 bases. Germline CDR1 SGHNT, CDR2 YENEEA. The length of the CDR3 is 17 residues. CDR3 in DNA: TGTGCCAGCAGCCATCGGCGGTCCGGGACGGCTAACAATGAGCAGTTCTTC. Its translation is CASSHRRSGTANNEQFF. Combining the CDR3 with reference TRBV11-3 and TRBJ2-1 gives the whole variable domain EAGVVQSPRYKIIEKKQPVAFWCNPISGHNTLYWYLQNLGQGPELLIRYENEEAVDDSQLPKDRFSAERLKGVDSTLKIQPAELGDSAVYLCASSHRRSGTANNEQFFGPGTRLTVL.

The rearrangement links TRBV28 to TRBJ2-3; 7 positions match TRBD2. Germline V gene sequence: CDR1 MDHEN, CDR2 SYDVKM. V shed 6 bases and J 4 bases; nucleotides not matched to a gene: 16. CDR3 length: 17 residues. The CDR3 nucleotides read TGTGCCAGCAGAAACCGGGACTATACTCGGGTGGCAGATACGCAGTATTTT. It codes for CASRNRDYTRVADTQYF.

The chain couples TRBV5-1 to TRBJ1-2, with 9 bases aligning to TRBD1. Germline loops: CDR1 SGHRS, CDR2 YFSETQ. V trimming: 0 bases; J trimming: 7 bases; junction bases outside the gene matches: 1. The CDR3 consists of 13 residues. The CDR3 DNA sequence: TGCGCCAGCAGCTTGGGGACAGGGGCTGGCTACACCTTC. Translation gives CASSLGTGAGYTF.

This chain connects TRBV7-2 to TRBJ2-1; D not resolved. This CDR3 is built from 11 residues. Germline lookup yields CDR1 SGHTA and CDR2 FQGNSA. Trimming left V 7 bases short and J 3 bases short, with 4 bases between. The CDR3 DNA follows: TGTGCCAGCACCTACTACAATGAGCAGTTCTTC. Residues: CASTYYNEQFF.

The chain is built from TRBV28 and TRBJ2-7; 7 nucleotides align to TRBD1. This CDR3 comprises 14 residues. Trimming cost V 4 bases and J 7 bases; bases outside gene matches: 10. Per germline, CDR1 MDHEN and CDR2 SYDVKM. In nucleotides, the CDR3 is TGTGCCAGCAGTTCTCAGGGGGTCGAGGAAGAGCAGTACTTC. It translates to CASSSQGVEEEQYF.

The chain combines TRBV29-1 with TRBJ2-1, with unresolved D. This CDR3 has 13 residues. V was pared by 3 bases and J by 5 bases, with 11 bases between. Germline assignment: CDR1 SQVTM and CDR2 ANQGSEA. The CDR3 region has the DNA TGCAGCGTTGAGGCTCTACCACACAATGAGCAGTTCTTC. Protein sequence: CSVEALPHNEQFF.

V and J are TRBV6-1 and TRBJ2-7; D is unresolved. This CDR3 has 11 residues. Between the trimmed V and J ends, which lost 6 bases and 3 bases, there was a span of 6 bases. Germline loops: CDR1 MNHNS, CDR2 SASEGT. The CDR3 DNA reads as TGTGCCAGCAGCAGTTACTACGAGCAGTACTTC. Its protein product is CASSSYYEQYF.

The genes are TRBV18 and TRBJ1-1; TRBD1 matches at 11 bases. The trim removed 6 bases at V and 8 bases at J, leaving 8 bases unmatched. Germline CDR1 KGHSH, CDR2 LQKENI. There are 14 residues in the CDR3. CDR3: CASSRTGGKGEAFF. Here the CDR3 DNA reads TGTGCCAGCTCCAGGACAGGGGGCAAGGGAGAAGCTTTCTTT.

This clone was recorded once. The rearrangement joins TRBV19 to TRBJ2-5, with 8 bases aligning to TRBD1. V trimming: 4 bases; J trimming: 4 bases; junction bases outside the gene matches: 5. The CDR3 loop spans 14 amino acids. The germline V gene encodes CDR1 LNHDA and CDR2 SQIVND (reference sequence). CDR3 bases: TGTGCCAGTAGTAGGACAGGGTGGGTAGAGACCCAGTACTTC. Translation gives CASSRTGWVETQYF.

The CDR3 nucleotides are TGTGCCAGCAGACCTACACCAGGCTACGAGCAGTACTTC. As protein: CASRPTPGYEQYF. The chain employs TRBV27 and TRBJ2-7, with D unclear. V lost 6 bases, J lost 3 bases, and 12 bases lay in between. The CDR3 consists of 13 residues. CDR1 is MNHEY, CDR2 SMNVEV, per germline (reference sequence).

The rearrangement joins TRBV18 to TRBJ1-6; tentative D call: TRBD1 (5 bases). Germline V gene sequence: CDR1 KGHSH, CDR2 LQKENI. The CDR3 has 14 residues. V was cut by 3 bases and J by 8 bases, with 11 bases left in between. The CDR3 DNA follows: TGTGCCAGCTCACCCAGGGATGGAGATTCACCCCTCCACTTT. Its protein is CASSPRDGDSPLHF. The full variable domain, with the rest looked up from reference TRBV18 and TRBJ1-6, is NAGVMQNPRHLVRRRGQEARLRCSPMKGHSHVYWYRQLPEEGLKFMVYLQKENIIDESGMPKERFSAEFPKEGPSILRIQQVVRGDSAAYFCASSPRDGDSPLHFGNGTRLTVT.

The chain links TRBV19 to TRBJ2-3, with TRBD1 matching 9 bases. Trimming took 7 bases from V and 1 from J; bases not matched to a gene: 3. The CDR3 is made up of 14 amino acids. Looked up from germline, CDR1 is LNHDA and CDR2 is SQIVND (reference sequence). The DNA of the CDR3 is TGTGCCAGTATGCGGACAGGGGGCACAGATACGCAGTATTTT. Translated: CASMRTGGTDTQYF.

As to this clone: An end of the junction does not agree with germline; a read error may underlie this. V usage is TRBV11-2 and J usage is TRBJ1-6; D is perhaps TRBD1 (6 bases). CDR1 and CDR2 (germline): SGHAT, FQNNGV. This CDR3 region has 16 residues. CDR3 DNA: TGTGCCAGCAGGTGGGGGGGGGCGAGTGGGAATTCTCCCCTCCACTTT. The encoded protein is CASRWGGASGNSPLHF.

As concerns this clone: In the same sample, other DNA sequences code for this CDR3. This rearrangement joins TRBV12-5 to TRBJ2-3; no firm D call. This CDR3 is 15 amino acids long. Germline lookup yields CDR1 LGHNT and CDR2 FRNRAP. V lost 3 bases to trimming and J lost 0 bases, with 10 bases between them. CDR3 DNA sequence: TGTGCTAGTGGTTTTGACGGCTCTAGCACAGATACGCAGTATTTT. It codes for CASGFDGSSTDTQYF. Combining the CDR3 with reference TRBV12-5 and TRBJ2-3 gives the whole variable domain DARVTQTPRHKVTEMGQEVTMRCQPILGHNTVFWYRQTMMQGLELLAYFRNRAPLDDSGMPKDRFSAEMPDATLATLKIQPSEPRDSAVYFCASGFDGSSTDTQYFGPGTRLTVL.

The V gene is TRBV7-9, the J gene TRBJ2-1; a weak D match, TRBD1 (6 bases). From germline, CDR1 is SEHNR and CDR2 FQNEAQ (reference sequence). CDR3 length: 14 amino acids. V was trimmed by 0 bases and J by 9 bases, leaving 12 bases between them. The CDR3: CASSLAYPDSEQFF. The CDR3 nucleotides are TGTGCCAGCAGCTTAGCCTATCCGGACAGTGAGCAGTTCTTC.

Only one count was recorded for this clone. This chain links TRBV15 with TRBJ2-5; D not resolved. Germline CDR1 LNHNV, CDR2 YYDKDF (reference sequence). The V gene lost 0 bases and the J gene lost 7 bases, with 12 bases spanning the gap. This CDR3 spans 14 amino acids. The CDR3 nucleotides read TGTGCCACCAGCAGAGAGCAGATCTTGGGGACCCAGTACTTC. This encodes CATSREQILGTQYF.

The rearrangement uses TRBV18 and TRBJ1-1; no clear D gene. The V end was cut by 2 bases, the J end by 3 bases, with 19 bases between. CDR1 and CDR2 from the germline V gene are KGHSH and LQKENI. The CDR3 totals 17 residues. The CDR3 protein is CASSPGLGPVPYTEAFF. In DNA form, the CDR3 reads TGTGCCAGCTCACCAGGGCTAGGTCCAGTTCCCTACACTGAAGCTTTCTTT. Full variable domain (rest looked up from reference TRBV18 and TRBJ1-1): NAGVMQNPRHLVRRRGQEARLRCSPMKGHSHVYWYRQLPEEGLKFMVYLQKENIIDESGMPKERFSAEFPKEGPSILRIQQVVRGDSAAYFCASSPGLGPVPYTEAFFGQGTRLTVV.

This clone occurred once. This sequence joins TRBV28 and TRBJ1-1; D perhaps matches TRBD1 (5 bases). Germline V gene lookup returns CDR1 MDHEN and CDR2 SYDVKM. The CDR3 runs 14 residues. V dropped 6 bases and J dropped 6 bases, with 17 bases sitting between them. The CDR3 sequence: CASRGQAGQAEAFF. CDR3 sequence (DNA): TGTGCCAGCAGGGGGCAGGCCGGGCAGGCTGAAGCTTTCTTT. Full variable domain (missing parts from reference TRBV28 and TRBJ1-1): DVKVTQSSRYLVKRTGEKVFLECVQDMDHENMFWYRQDPGLGLRLIYFSYDVKMKEKGDIPEGYSVSREKKERFSLILESASTNQTSMYLCASRGQAGQAEAFFGQGTRLTVV.

The chain joins TRBV15 to TRBJ2-3; a possible D gene is TRBD2 (5 bases). V lost 0 bases and J lost 6, with 7 bases in between. Germline-derived CDR1 and CDR2 are LNHNV and YYDKDF (reference sequence). The CDR3 loop spans 13 amino acids. Here the CDR3 reads CATSRDPGDTQYF. The CDR3 DNA follows: TGTGCCACCAGCAGAGATCCGGGGGATACGCAGTATTTT.

V is TRBV27 and J is TRBJ1-5; unclear D gene. The CDR3 is 11 residues long. The germline V gene has CDR1 MNHEY and CDR2 SMNVEV (reference sequence). Trimming left V 6 bases short and J 9 bases short, with 9 bases between. The CDR3 protein is CASRRAPPQHF. In DNA, the CDR3 is TGTGCCAGCAGGCGAGCTCCGCCCCAGCATTTT.

The DNA of the CDR3 is TGTGCCAGCAGCTTAGACAGCAATCAGCCCCAGCATTTT. It encodes CASSLDSNQPQHF. This chain connects TRBV7-2 to TRBJ1-5, with D hard to call. Germline CDR1 and CDR2: SGHTA and FQGNSA. This CDR3 has 13 amino acids. V was clipped by 1 base and J by 1 base, with 2 bases between them.

V is TRBV18 and J is TRBJ2-1; D not certain. The germline V and J ends were trimmed by 2 bases and 5 bases, with 13 bases remaining between them. From germline, CDR1 is KGHSH and CDR2 LQKENI. The CDR3 spans 15 residues. This CDR3 is CASSPWADTNNEQFF. The CDR3 bases are TGTGCCAGCTCACCATGGGCAGACACCAACAATGAGCAGTTCTTC.

CDR3 nucleotide sequence: TGCGCCAGCAGCCAAGATCTCAGCGGCGACTACGAGCAGTACTTC. Translation: CASSQDLSGDYEQYF. The chain links TRBV4-3 to TRBJ2-7, with D tentatively TRBD2 (5 bases). Trimming removed 0 bases from V and 3 bases from J, with 12 bases in between. Germline assignment: CDR1 LGHNA and CDR2 YSLEER. The CDR3 extends over 15 amino acids.

The chain links TRBV14 to TRBJ2-1, with 9 bases aligning to TRBD1. The CDR3 length is 15 residues. Germline V gene lookup returns CDR1 SGHDN and CDR2 FVKESK. The V segment lost 5 bases and the J segment 1 base; nucleotides outside the gene matches: 3. CDR3 nucleotide sequence: TGTGCCAGCAGCAAAGGGACAGGGTCCTACAATGAGCAGTTCTTC. Encoded protein: CASSKGTGSYNEQFF.

The chain is built from TRBV29-1 and TRBJ1-2, with TRBD1 identical over 7 bases. The CDR3 sequence is 11 residues long. Germline loops: CDR1 SQVTM, CDR2 ANQGSEA. The V segment lost 7 bases and the J segment 4 bases; nucleotides outside the gene matches: 3. The chain's CDR3 is CSDGTVYGYTF. The CDR3 region has the DNA TGCAGCGACGGGACAGTCTATGGCTACACCTTC.